The clone carrying this TCR beta chain was seen ten or more times. Its antigen is undetermined. It was with a sample-barcoded 5' primer and a J-beta primer mix that a second PCR of roughly 6 to 11 cycles was run. TCRdb re-called the 5' RACE reads with MiXCR, one entry per CDR3 protein. Of about a million distinct CDR3 sequences in the sample, just over 50% were seen once. CDR1 SGHVS and CDR2 FNYEAQ come from the germline V gene. This CDR3 spans 17 amino acids. Unmatched junction bases numbered 9, after V lost 6 bases and J lost 3 bases. The data originate from a study of blood T cells in healthy people across ages. Study conclusions and caveats: Changes seen in expanded clonotypes were possibly confounded by donor CMV status left unknown. Roughly linear age-related decline in beta diversity appeared, significant by age approximately 40.

Isolating PBMCs gave at least 6 million of these cells per sample. What was sequenced was blood. The receptor's source is a woman in her sixties in good health. The rearrangement joins TRBV7-6 to TRBJ2-6, with TRBD1 identical over 9 bases. The CDR3 reads CASRPQTGGLGANVLTF. DNA of the CDR3: TGTGCCAGCAGACCTCAAACAGGGGGCCTTGGGGCCAACGTCCTGACTTTC.